This T cell receptor (beta chain) was sequenced in a study of esophageal squamous cell carcinoma under preoperative chemotherapy (dated by TCRdb to 2016 to 2019). Study-level background: The study profiled TCR repertoires of both peripheral blood T cells and tumor-infiltrating lymphocytes. The effects of paclitaxel-nedaplatin chemotherapy on T-cell receptor repertoires in patients with esophageal squamous cell carcinoma were assessed. About five patients with primary esophageal squamous cell carcinoma were included in the cohort. Repertoires from samples obtained before paclitaxel-nedaplatin therapy were compared with repertoires from samples obtained after paclitaxel-nedaplatin therapy. Results the study describes overall, beyond this receptor: After chemotherapy, peripheral T cells showed a significant rise in TCR diversity, whereas tumor-infiltrating lymphocytes did not. Only a handful of patients with esophageal squamous cell carcinoma were analyzed, making for a small cohort. Rather than arising solely from local clonal changes, post-treatment tumor-infiltrating lymphocytes appeared to come partly from peripheral T cells that migrated into the tumor. Paclitaxel-nedaplatin therapy caused immediate and substantial changes in clonotype frequency, and abundant clones were more likely to contract than to amplify.

The receptor library was made with PCR. Sequencing took place on a HiSeq X Ten. High-throughput sequencing was used to characterize TCR repertoires. TCRdb took the public reads, trimmed them with fastp at Q25, ran MiXCR for clone calling and kept in-frame beta chains. Duplicate CDR3 protein sequences are folded into a single record with the most common DNA and genes. Counted in this sample were 30,000 or so distinct CDR3 sequences; approximately 51% of them appeared once. Of the sample, about 23% falls within the top ten clones. Read against the paper, the sample's time point label means: after preoperative PTX-NDP chemotherapy. Patients received paclitaxel-nedaplatin as preoperative chemotherapy before surgery. CDR1 and CDR2, per the germline V gene, are MNHNS and SASEGT. The CDR3 goes from the cysteine to the phenylalanine over 14 residues. Only the CDR3 DNA is retained, 42 bases long and in frame from the first base. V and J are truncated by 4 bases and 5 bases respectively, leaving an intervening sequence of 14 bases.

As to this clonotype: Its antigen specificity is not known. No quality values exist for individual bases; no much larger clone is one base distant.

The clonotype originates from a human donor with esophageal squamous cell carcinoma. The donor label of this sample is uncertain. This sequence uses TRBV6-1 and TRBJ2-5; the D gene cannot be resolved beyond TRBD1 or TRBD2, each matching 5 bases. The specimen was obtained from a patient given preoperative chemotherapy. At the DNA level, the sequence is TGTGCCAGCAGTGGGGGCCTAGCCCACGAGACCCAGTACTTC. This translates into CASSGGLAHETQYF.